The T cell receptor (beta chain) described here comes from a study of blood T cell repertoires in COVID-19. Across the whole study: Donors in the United States, Italy and Spain gave samples during acute or convalescent COVID-19.

Original analysis: The authors estimated nucleated cell counts from reference gene primer amplification. This table comes from immunoSEQ multiplex PCR, and its TCRdb copy is limited to in-frame clones, with some not included. V, J and clone size were drawn from that table, and D and trimming were deduced from the DNA. In the table there are around 150,000 clones, roughly 80% of which are singletons. In germline, CDR1 is LNHDA, CDR2 SQIVND (reference sequence). The V gene lost 8 bases and the J gene lost 3 bases, with 8 bases spanning the gap. There are 12 residues in the CDR3. Sequenced: peripheral blood. The chain employs TRBV19 and TRBJ1-5; D is undetermined. This TCR came from a woman aged 45-65 years with active or convalescent COVID-19. CDR3 protein: CASSGPNQPQHF. The CDR3 bases are TGTGCCAGTTCTGGGCCCAATCAGCCCCAGCATTTT.